This section outlines one T cell receptor beta chain sequence together with its context. The sample belongs to a study of blood T cell repertoires in COVID-19. The CDR3 length is 16 residues. V shed 4 bases and J 2 bases; nucleotides not matched to a gene: 9. Germline CDR1 SNHLY, CDR2 FYNNEI. Clones were read by immunoSEQ multiplex PCR, and TCRdb kept only the in-frame ones, dropping some. Altogether hundreds of thousands of clones are present, around 83% being singletons, with the ten largest covering over 7.5%. V is TRBV2 and J is TRBJ2-7, with 9 bases identical to TRBD2. The sequenced sample was peripheral blood. The TCR was taken from an elderly man with acute or convalescent COVID-19. For the CDR3, the DNA is TGTGCCAGCAGTGTAAGAAGAGCGGGAGGCCCCTACGAGCAGTACTTC. Its translation: CASSVRRAGGPYEQYF.